Below, 7 T cell receptor beta chains from the same sample are listed, as sequenced in a study of blood T cell repertoires in COVID-19. Measured with immunoSEQ multiplex PCR; TCRdb has only the in-frame clones, and not every one. The sample contains 220,000 or so clones, 80% to 90% of which appear only once. Material for sequencing was peripheral blood. The receptors here all came from a middle-aged man who had recovered from COVID-19.

V is TRBV30 and J is TRBJ1-1; D remains ambiguous. The CDR3 has 13 residues. Germline V gene data show CDR1 as GTSNPN and CDR2 as SVGIG (reference sequence). Trimming stripped 2 bases from V and 2 bases from J, with 9 bases between. CDR3 amino acids: CAWSLNYNTEAFF. In DNA form, the CDR3 reads TGTGCCTGGAGTCTTAATTATAACACTGAAGCTTTCTTT.

This clone was picked up a small number of times. This sequence joins TRBV3-1 (or the pseudogene TRBV3-2) and TRBJ1-2; tentative D call: TRBD1 (6 bases). Deletions cut 0 bases from V and 4 bases from J, with 9 bases between. CDR1 and CDR2 (germline): LGHDT, YNNKEL (reference sequence). The CDR3 is made up of 14 amino acids. As DNA, the CDR3 is TGTGCCAGCAGCCAAGAACAGGGACGCTATGGCTACACCTTC. Translated: CASSQEQGRYGYTF.

The V gene is TRBV15, the J gene TRBJ1-3; D ambiguous. Germline V gene data show CDR1 as LNHNV and CDR2 as YYDKDF (reference sequence). V lost 3 bases to trimming and J lost 7 bases, with 10 bases between them. The CDR3 runs to 13 residues. CDR3: CATSSGSGNTIYF. In nucleotides, the CDR3 is TGTGCCACCAGCAGTGGATCGGGGAACACCATATATTTT. Together with reference TRBV15 and TRBJ1-3, the CDR3 gives the full variable domain: DAMVIQNPRYQVTQFGKPVTLSCSQTLNHNVMYWYQQKSSQAPKLLFHYYDKDFNNEADTPDNFQSRRPNTSFCFLDIRSPGLGDTAMYLCATSSGSGNTIYFGEGSWLTVV.

This clone was found a few times. The rearrangement links TRBV29-1 to TRBJ2-1; D remains unclear. Germline V gene sequence: CDR1 SQVTM, CDR2 ANQGSEA. V gave up 4 bases and J gave up 6 bases, with 10 bases separating them. The CDR3 loop spans 12 amino acids. CDR3 protein: CSVGLISNEQFF. The CDR3 nucleotides are TGCAGCGTTGGGCTCATATCCAATGAGCAGTTCTTC.

The rearrangement links TRBV6-1 to TRBJ1-5; D gene ambiguous. CDR3 length: 14 amino acids. The V gene lost 2 bases and the J gene lost 3 bases, with 8 bases spanning the gap. CDR1 is MNHNS and CDR2 is SASEGT in the germline V gene. The CDR3 region is CASSEREFNQPQHF. As DNA, the CDR3 is TGTGCCAGCAGTGAACGAGAATTCAATCAGCCCCAGCATTTT.

The genes are TRBV23-1 and TRBJ1-1; TRBD1 matches 7 bases. TRBV23-1 is noted as an ORF with a role that remains uncertain. This CDR3 has 15 amino acids. V shed 7 bases, J shed 1 base, and the junction held 9 bases outside the gene matches. The CDR3 sequence: CASTDRVGKNTEAFF. The CDR3 nucleotides read TGCGCCAGCACCGACAGGGTTGGGAAGAACACTGAAGCTTTCTTT.

The chain combines TRBV5-1 with TRBJ2-7; 8 bases line up with TRBD1. Germline V gives CDR1 SGHRS, CDR2 YFSETQ. V shed 5 bases, J shed 6 bases, and the junction held 10 bases outside the gene matches. This CDR3 comprises 14 residues. The CDR3 region is CASSLGQGAVEQYF. CDR3 in DNA: TGCGCCAGCAGTTTAGGGCAGGGGGCAGTCGAGCAGTACTTC. Full variable domain (remainder filled in from reference TRBV5-1 and TRBJ2-7): KAGVTQTPRYLIKTRGQQVTLSCSPISGHRSVSWYQQTPGQGLQFLFEYFSETQRNKGNFPGRFSGRQFSNSRSEMNVSTLELGDSALYLCASSLGQGAVEQYFGPGTRLTVT.